The T cell receptor (beta chain) under discussion was sequenced for a study of T cells expressing NK-cell markers (dated by TCRdb to 2019 to 2021). Background for the entire study: In sorted CD3+CD56+NKG2C+, CD3+CD56+NKG2C- and CD3+CD56-NKG2C+ T-cell subsets from about 8 donors, TCR beta-chain repertoires were profiled. Among the eight sequenced donors, only one was HCMV-seronegative, while the other seven were HCMV-seropositive. The eight sequenced donors were randomly selected healthy volunteers, three men and five women. Libraries were sequenced as 2 x 150 bp reads on Illumina HiSeq 2000/2500, MiSeq or NextSeq. The investigation overall reported the following: In roughly six donors, the dominant CD3+CD56+NKG2C+ clonotypes ranked among the top 10 CD8+ clonotypes, making up 1.0-7.0% of CD8+ T cells. Whether the expanded NKG2C-expressing T cell clones were specific for HCMV antigens remained unclear. Those dominant clonotypes were again the most abundant among CD3+CD56-NKG2C+ cells in a few donors, at about 25-60.1%.

HCMV-specific IgG was detected in serum with a commercial ELISA kit to determine HCMV serostatus. Peripheral blood mononuclear cells were isolated from blood by Ficoll density gradient centrifugation. For CDR1 and CDR2, the germline V gene lists SGHTA and FQGNSA. The CDR3 spans 13 residues, from the cysteine through the phenylalanine. This entry has no DNA. In regard to this clonotype: What this receptor recognizes is not known.

TCRdb records Illumina HiSeq 2000 as the sequencer. TCR beta cDNA libraries were prepared using 5'RACE template switching, which introduced a universal primer site and unique molecular identifiers. Synthesis of cDNA was primed from the TCR beta constant segment and was followed by two consecutive PCR amplification steps. The authors processed their data as follows. MIGEC was used to demultiplex reads and group reads by UMI, and MiTCR was used to assemble and quantify clonotypes. To remove erroneous sequences, TCR cDNA sequences were retained only when supported by two or more reads. The tcR package was used for downstream repertoire analysis, and clonotypes were matched between fractions using CDR3 nucleotide sequence together with V segment. VDJmatch was used to annotate antigen specificity against VDJdb, with one amino acid substitution in CDR3 permitted. Based on TCRdb reprocessing of the reads, there is one entry per CDR3 protein sequence, and DNA is missing. TCRdb's processing, not the authors' own work, is the source of the V and J calls. The sample's own table lists roughly 180,000 distinct CDR3 sequences. The ten top clones hold about 18% of the sample.

The chain employs TRBV7-2 and TRBJ2-1; lacking DNA, the TRBD1 call made by TCRdb goes unchecked. The sequence derives from a woman aged 18-70 years in good health. The material sequenced was blood T cells: a sorted CD56 or NKG2C T cell subset, CD4+ or CD8+ T cells, or bulk PBMC T cells (not recorded which). The CDR3 region has the sequence CASSWDRGNEQFF.